This record looks at one T cell receptor beta chain sequence and its context. Its specificity is unknown. The data derive from a study of Graves' ophthalmopathy and Graves' hyperthyroidism. Notes on the study in general: Blood also carried most expanded thyroid clonotypes exceeding 0.001 frequency.

Per the germline V gene, CDR1 is KGHDR and CDR2 is SFDVKD. The CDR3 has 14 amino acids. With 9 bases removed from V and 3 bases from J, the gap between germline ends came to 16 bases. TCR beta CDR3 amplification used RNA transcripts. RT-PCR was first run with HTBI primers, then multiplex PCR in a second round. TCRdb re-called the multiplex PCR reads with MiXCR, one entry per CDR3 protein. The sample holds over a million distinct CDR3 sequences, 35% to 45% seen once. The specimen sequenced was peripheral blood or thyroid tissue (not recorded which). The source is an adult man with Graves' hyperthyroidism. The chain recombines TRBV24-1 with TRBJ1-2; D not certain. The CDR3 DNA reads as TGTGCCACCGAGGACTCCGGGCGGGACTATGGCTACACCTTC. Translated, it gives CATEDSGRDYGYTF.